Sequencing of this T cell receptor (beta chain) was carried out in a study of human versus mouse CDR3 diversity and MHC coevolution. Study-wide points: Clonal inequality was lowest in most of the three human donors.

Only a few counts were recorded for this clone. Its target is not known. CDR3 length equals 12 residues. Germline CDR1 LGHNT, CDR2 FRNRAP. V lost 4 bases, J lost 6 bases, and 6 bases lay in between. Only in-frame clones appear in the TCRdb table, and some are missing; sequencing was by immunoSEQ multiplex PCR. The table shows approximately 81,000 clones, with 93% occurring only once. The chain has TRBV12-5 and TRBJ2-2; D remains unclear. This clonotype was sampled from a person between 25 and 70 years old in good health. The specimen sequenced was naive CD4+ T cells from blood. Subset indicated: CD45RO-negative CD62L-positive naive CD4 T cells. CDR3 in DNA: TGTGCTAGTGGTTCTCAGTCCGGGGAGCTGTTTTTT. It codes for CASGSQSGELFF.